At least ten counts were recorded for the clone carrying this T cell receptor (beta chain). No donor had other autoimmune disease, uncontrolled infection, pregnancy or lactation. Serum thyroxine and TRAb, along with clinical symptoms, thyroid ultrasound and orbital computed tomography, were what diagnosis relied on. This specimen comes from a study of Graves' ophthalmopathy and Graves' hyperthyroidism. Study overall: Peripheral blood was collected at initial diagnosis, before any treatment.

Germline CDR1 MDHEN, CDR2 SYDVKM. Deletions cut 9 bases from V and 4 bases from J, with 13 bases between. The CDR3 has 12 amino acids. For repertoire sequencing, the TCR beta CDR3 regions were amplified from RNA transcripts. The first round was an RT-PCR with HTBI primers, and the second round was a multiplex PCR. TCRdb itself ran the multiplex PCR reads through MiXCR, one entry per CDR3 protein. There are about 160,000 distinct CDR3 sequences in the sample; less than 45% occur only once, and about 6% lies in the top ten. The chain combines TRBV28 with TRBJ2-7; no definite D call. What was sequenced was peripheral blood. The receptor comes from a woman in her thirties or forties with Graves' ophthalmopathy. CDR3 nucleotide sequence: TGTGCCAGTTTCCAGGAAGGTTACGAGCAGTACTTC. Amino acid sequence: CASFQEGYEQYF.